This is a list of T cell receptor beta chains from one sample in a study of Ad26.COV2.S vaccination and SARS-CoV-2 variants. Clones were sequenced by immunoSEQ multiplex PCR, and TCRdb holds only the in-frame ones, with some missing. The table lists 400,000 or so clones, about 85% of them singletons. Sequenced here: peripheral blood, sampled in a trial of Ad26.COV2.S vaccine versus placebo. These receptors came from a person aged 18 to 59 who received the Ad26.COV2.S COVID-19 vaccine or a placebo. Both conserved end residues are trimmed from each CDR3. The D gene is left open where the match is weak.

>TRBJ1-1|TRBV30|.
AWSWSQLEAEAF
>TRBJ1-5|TRBV7-2|.
ASSLVPGSNQPQH
>TRBJ2-1|TRBV11-2|.
ASSLEPSSNEQF
>TRBJ1-5|TRBV5-6|.
ASSLGRANNQPQH
>TRBJ1-6|TRBV2|.
ASRGYSSYNSPLH
>TRBJ2-4|TRBV5-4|.
ASSLGPNGGNIQY
>TRBJ1-1|TRBV27|.
ASSFRRVANTEAF
>TRBJ1-6|TRBV27|.
ASSSGLAVASPLH
>TRBJ1-2|TRBV7-9|.
ASSQSRDGYT
>TRBJ2-1|TRBV7-9|TRBD1
ASSPAGTVHNEQF
>TRBJ1-5|TRBV10-2|.
ASSVGLGQPQH
>TRBJ2-5|TRBV20-1|TRBD1
SASVDREETQY
>TRBJ1-4|TRBV12-3/TRBV12-4|.
ASSRIGGEKLF
>TRBJ1-6|TRBV28|.
ASRDRYYSPLH
>TRBJ2-1|TRBV14|TRBD1
ASSPGQGPFNEQF
>TRBJ2-2|TRBV2|.
ASSDYDDYTGELF
>TRBJ2-7|TRBV2|TRBD1
ASHAGTVSYEQY
>TRBJ1-3|TRBV2|.
ASKMTEGNTIY
>TRBJ1-2|TRBV7-2|.
ASREAGYGYT
>TRBJ2-3|TRBV27|TRBD2
ASSLQSGGAITQY
>TRBJ1-4|TRBV10-3|.
AIRGVVQEKLF
>TRBJ1-1|TRBV12-5|.
ASGLVNSGLRIGDTEAF
>TRBJ2-7|TRBV5-1|TRBD1
ASSLGDSPYEQY
>TRBJ2-1|TRBV7-9|TRBD1
ASSLASQGVLPHEQF
>TRBJ1-2|TRBV27|TRBD1
ASSPIGQGAYYGYT
>TRBJ2-3|TRBV6-1|.
ASSDFYGTTSTDTQY
>TRBJ2-5|TRBV9|.
ASSVAPVVETQY
>TRBJ1-3|TRBV24-1|.
ATSDSLRQVHSGNTIY
>TRBJ2-7|TRBV6-6|.
ASSSPGSYEQY
>TRBJ1-6|TRBV2|TRBD1
ASSEVGQGISPLH
>TRBJ1-1|TRBV7-9|.
ASTYSWNTEAF
>TRBJ2-7|TRBV11-3|.
ASSLGAGYEQY
>TRBJ1-2|TRBV19|TRBD1
ASSIKPGTGNYGYT
>TRBJ1-5|TRBV27|.
ASSLGVNQPQH
>TRBJ1-1|TRBV7-9|.
ASSLVAVNTEAF
>TRBJ2-5|TRBV5-1|.
ASSSGQGRETQY
>TRBJ2-3|TRBV11-2|.
ASSLDSWGNTDTQY
>TRBJ1-5|TRBV10-3|.
AISEVGLNQPQH
>TRBJ2-3|TRBV15|.
ATSETLGTDTQY
>TRBJ1-5|TRBV12-3/TRBV12-4|.
ASSLQGSQPQH
>TRBJ1-3|TRBV21-1|.
ASTWPREAGNTIY
>TRBJ1-4|TRBV4-3|.
ASSQDLRTPNEKLF
>TRBJ2-1|TRBV5-4|.
ASSFLQGRYNEQF
>TRBJ1-1|TRBV7-6|.
ASSTRREGPNTEAF
>TRBJ1-2|TRBV20-1|.
SASLTVTYGYT
>TRBJ2-7|TRBV6-5|TRBD1
ATSFEGQGYEQY
>TRBJ2-7|TRBV6-5|TRBD2
ASRRSGVYEQY
>TRBJ2-1|TRBV11-2|TRBD1
ASSLRPGQSSYNEQF
>TRBJ2-1|TRBV28|.
ASRSQDNEQF
>TRBJ1-6|TRBV27|.
ASRHDSSYNSPLH